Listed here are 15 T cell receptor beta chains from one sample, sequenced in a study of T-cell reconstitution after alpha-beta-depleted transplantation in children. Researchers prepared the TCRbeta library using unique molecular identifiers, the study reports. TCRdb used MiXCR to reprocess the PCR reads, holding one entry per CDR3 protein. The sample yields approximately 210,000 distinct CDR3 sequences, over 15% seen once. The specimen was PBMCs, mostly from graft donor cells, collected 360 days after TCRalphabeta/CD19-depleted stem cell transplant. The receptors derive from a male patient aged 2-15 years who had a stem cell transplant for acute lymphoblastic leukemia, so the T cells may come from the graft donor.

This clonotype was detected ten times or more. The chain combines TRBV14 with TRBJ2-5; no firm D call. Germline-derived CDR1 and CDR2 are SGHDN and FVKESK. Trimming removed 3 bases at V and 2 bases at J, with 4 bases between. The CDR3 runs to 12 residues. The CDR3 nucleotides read TGTGCCAGCAGCCATACTCAAGAGACCCAGTACTTC. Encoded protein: CASSHTQETQYF.

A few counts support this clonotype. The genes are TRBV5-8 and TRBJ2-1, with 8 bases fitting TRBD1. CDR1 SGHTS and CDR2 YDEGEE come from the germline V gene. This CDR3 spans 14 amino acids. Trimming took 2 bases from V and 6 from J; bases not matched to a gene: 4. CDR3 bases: TGTGCCAGCAGCTTAGAACAGGGGGTCAATGAGCAGTTCTTC. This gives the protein CASSLEQGVNEQFF.

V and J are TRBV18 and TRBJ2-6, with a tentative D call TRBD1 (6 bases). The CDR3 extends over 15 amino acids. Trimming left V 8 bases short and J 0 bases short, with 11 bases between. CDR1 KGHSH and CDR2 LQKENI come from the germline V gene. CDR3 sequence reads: CASVDRNSGANVLTF. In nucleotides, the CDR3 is TGTGCCAGCGTGGACAGAAACTCTGGGGCCAACGTCCTGACTTTC. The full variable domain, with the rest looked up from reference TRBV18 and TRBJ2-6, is NAGVMQNPRHLVRRRGQEARLRCSPMKGHSHVYWYRQLPEEGLKFMVYLQKENIIDESGMPKERFSAEFPKEGPSILRIQQVVRGDSAAYFCASVDRNSGANVLTFGAGSRLTVL.

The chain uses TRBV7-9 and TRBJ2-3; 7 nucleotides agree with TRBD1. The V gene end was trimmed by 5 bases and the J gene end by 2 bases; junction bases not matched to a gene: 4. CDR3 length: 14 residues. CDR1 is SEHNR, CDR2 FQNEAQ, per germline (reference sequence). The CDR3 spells CASSPGQYTDTQYF. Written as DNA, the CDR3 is TGTGCCAGCAGCCCGGGACAGTACACAGATACGCAGTATTTT.

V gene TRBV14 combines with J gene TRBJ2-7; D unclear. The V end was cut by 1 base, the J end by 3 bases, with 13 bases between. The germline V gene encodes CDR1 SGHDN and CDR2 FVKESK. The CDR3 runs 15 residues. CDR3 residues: CASSQAGYSFYEQYF. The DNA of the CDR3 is TGTGCCAGCAGCCAAGCGGGCTACTCTTTCTACGAGCAGTACTTC.

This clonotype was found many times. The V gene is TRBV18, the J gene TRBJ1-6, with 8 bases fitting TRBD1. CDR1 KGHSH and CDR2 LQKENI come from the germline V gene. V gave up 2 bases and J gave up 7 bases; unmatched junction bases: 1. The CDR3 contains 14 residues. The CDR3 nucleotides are TGTGCCAGCTCACCAAACAGGGGGAATTCACCCCTCCACTTT. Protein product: CASSPNRGNSPLHF.

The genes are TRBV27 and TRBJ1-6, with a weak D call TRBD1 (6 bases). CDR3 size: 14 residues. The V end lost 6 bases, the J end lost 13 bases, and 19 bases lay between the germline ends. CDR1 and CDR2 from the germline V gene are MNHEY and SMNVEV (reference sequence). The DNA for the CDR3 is TGTGCCAGCAGCCGCTCCTTAGGGGGGGAGCCCCTCCACTTT. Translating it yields CASSRSLGGEPLHF.

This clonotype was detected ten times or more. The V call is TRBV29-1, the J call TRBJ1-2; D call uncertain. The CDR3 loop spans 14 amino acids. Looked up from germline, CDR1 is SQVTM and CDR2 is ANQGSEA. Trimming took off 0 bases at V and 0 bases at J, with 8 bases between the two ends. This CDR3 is CSVEDPSSNYGYTF. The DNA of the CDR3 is TGCAGCGTTGAAGATCCTTCATCTAACTATGGCTACACCTTC.

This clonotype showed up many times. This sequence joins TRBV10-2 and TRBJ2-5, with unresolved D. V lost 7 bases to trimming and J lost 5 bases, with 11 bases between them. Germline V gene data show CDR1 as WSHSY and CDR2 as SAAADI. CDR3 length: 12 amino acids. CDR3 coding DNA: TGCGCCAGCAAGCCCGCTGGGGAGACCCAGTACTTC. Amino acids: CASKPAGETQYF.

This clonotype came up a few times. CDR3 DNA: TGTGCCAGCAGCTTATCGACGGGGCTATCTGGGGCCAACGTCCTGACTTTC. Its translation is CASSLSTGLSGANVLTF. This chain uses TRBV7-8 with TRBJ2-6, with D perhaps assigned TRBD1 or TRBD2 (5 bases each). Per the germline V gene, CDR1 is SGHVS and CDR2 is FQNEAQ. The CDR3 is 17 amino acids. Trimming took 2 bases from V and 1 from J, leaving 12 bases between them.

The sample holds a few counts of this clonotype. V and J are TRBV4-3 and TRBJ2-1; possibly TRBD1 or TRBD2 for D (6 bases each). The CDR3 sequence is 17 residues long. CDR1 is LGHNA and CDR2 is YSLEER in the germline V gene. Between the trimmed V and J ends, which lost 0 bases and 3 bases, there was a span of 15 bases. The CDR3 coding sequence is TGCGCCAGCAGCCAAGACCTCAAGGGGGGTCACTACAATGAGCAGTTCTTC. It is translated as CASSQDLKGGHYNEQFF.

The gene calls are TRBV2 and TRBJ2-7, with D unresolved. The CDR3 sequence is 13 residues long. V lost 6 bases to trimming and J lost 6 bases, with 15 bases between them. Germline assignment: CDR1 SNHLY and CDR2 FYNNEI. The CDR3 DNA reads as TGTGCCAGCAGCGGGTTGATGGGGTCCGAGCAGTACTTC. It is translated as CASSGLMGSEQYF.

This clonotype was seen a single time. The CDR3 nucleotides are TGTGCCAGCCGGACCGGGACAGGGGCGGGGGTTGCGACCCAGTACTTC. Translated: CASRTGTGAGVATQYF. This chain links TRBV2 with TRBJ2-5, with 10 nucleotides matching TRBD1. CDR1 is SNHLY and CDR2 is FYNNEI in the germline V gene. Trimming at V came to 8 bases and at J to 7 bases, leaving 16 bases not matched to a gene. This CDR3 has 16 amino acids.

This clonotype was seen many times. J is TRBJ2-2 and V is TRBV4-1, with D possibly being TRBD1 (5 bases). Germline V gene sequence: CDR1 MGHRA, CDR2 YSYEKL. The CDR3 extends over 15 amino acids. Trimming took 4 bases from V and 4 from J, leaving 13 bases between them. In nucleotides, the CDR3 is TGCGCCAGCAGCCTAGGGGCTCAAGGCACCGGGGAGCTGTTTTTT. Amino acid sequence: CASSLGAQGTGELFF.

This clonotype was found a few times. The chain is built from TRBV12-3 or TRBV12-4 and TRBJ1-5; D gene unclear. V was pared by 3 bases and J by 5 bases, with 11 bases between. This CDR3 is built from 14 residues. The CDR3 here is CASSFGRRDQPQHF. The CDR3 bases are TGTGCCAGCAGTTTTGGGCGGCGAGATCAGCCCCAGCATTTT.